This entry lists 30 T cell receptor beta chains sequenced from one sample in a study of CD8+CD57+ T cells in acquired aplastic anemia. All sequencing subjects had displayed CD8+CD57+ cell expansion on flow cytometry. Template material for TCR beta VDJ and CDR3 profiling consisted of genomic DNA. A single record per CDR3 protein comes from TCRdb applying MiXCR to the reads. The table includes under 200,000 distinct CDR3 sequences, approximately 52% detected once. Input material: sorted CD4+, CD8+, or CD8+CD57+ T cells (not recorded which) from PBMCs. The receptors were gathered from a human donor with aplastic anemia.

V gene TRBV18 combines with J gene TRBJ2-6; D gene unclear. The CDR3 contains 16 residues. Germline-derived CDR1 and CDR2 are KGHSH and LQKENI. The germline V and J ends were trimmed by 1 base and 2 bases, with 9 bases remaining between them. CDR3 protein: CASSPLQTAGANVLTF. The CDR3 DNA follows: TGTGCCAGCTCACCACTTCAGACTGCTGGGGCCAACGTCCTGACTTTC.

The table lists this clonotype with a count of one. The missing conserved phenylalanine or tryptophan at the end of this CDR3 makes a read error likely. The DNA is left out, because the CDR3 cannot be placed on it with certainty; the CDR3 is given as TCRdb lists it. V and J are TRBV6-5 and TRBJ1-1. Germline V gives CDR1 MNHEY, CDR2 SVGAGI. The CDR3 sequence runs 12 residues, both termini included. The CDR3 is CASSYSARAANY.

The rearrangement uses TRBV2 and TRBJ1-6; D unclear. The CDR3 totals 14 residues. Germline V gives CDR1 SNHLY, CDR2 FYNNEI. V was pared by 4 bases and J by 8 bases, with 12 bases between. CDR3 sequence: CASSVRHRDSPLHF. Here the CDR3 DNA reads TGTGCCAGCAGTGTGCGGCACCGGGATTCACCCCTCCACTTT.

This clonotype was counted at least ten times. The chain recombines TRBV6-4 with TRBJ1-1; TRBD1 matches 11 bases. The length of the CDR3 is 16 residues. Germline loops: CDR1 MRHNA, CDR2 SNTAGT. Trimming removed 3 bases from V and 4 bases from J; junction bases left unmatched: 7. The CDR3 here is CASSETGQGASTEAFF. The CDR3 DNA reads as TGTGCCAGCAGTGAGACCGGACAGGGGGCGAGCACTGAAGCTTTCTTT.

This clonotype was picked up a small number of times. This rearrangement joins TRBV3-1 to TRBJ2-3; D remains unclear. The CDR3 is made up of 13 amino acids. The germline V gene encodes CDR1 LGHDT and CDR2 YNNKEL (reference sequence). V shed 1 base and J shed 6 bases, with 8 bases lying between them. The CDR3 coding sequence is TGTGCCAGCAGCCAAGCAAACCTGGATACGCAGTATTTT. It codes for CASSQANLDTQYF.

This clonotype was detected only a few times. The chain has TRBV2 and TRBJ2-1, with 7 bases fitting TRBD1. V was pared by 3 bases and J by 0 bases, with 14 bases of the junction left unmatched. From germline, CDR1 is SNHLY and CDR2 FYNNEI. CDR3 length: 19 residues. This chain's CDR3 is CASSDYPARTGPSYNEQFF. The DNA of the CDR3 is TGTGCCAGCAGTGATTACCCCGCGCGGACAGGACCCTCCTACAATGAGCAGTTCTTC.

This clonotype was recorded many times. The chain couples TRBV7-3 to TRBJ2-3, with D tentatively TRBD2 (5 bases). V was shortened by 3 bases and J by 2 bases, with 12 bases between the two germline ends. This CDR3 is built from 15 residues. Per germline, CDR1 SGHTA and CDR2 FQGTGA. CDR3 residues: CASSFQADSTDTQYF. Here the CDR3 DNA reads TGTGCCAGCAGCTTCCAAGCGGATTCCACAGATACGCAGTATTTT. Looking up the rest from reference TRBV7-3 and TRBJ2-3 gives the full variable domain: GAGVSQTPSNKVTEKGKYVELRCDPISGHTALYWYRQSLGQGPEFLIYFQGTGAADDSGLPNDRFFAVRPEGSVSTLKIQRTERGDSAVYLCASSFQADSTDTQYFGPGTRLTVL.

This clonotype was counted a few times. The chain uses TRBV5-4 and TRBJ1-1, with 7 positions matching TRBD1. This CDR3 spans 14 amino acids. Germline CDR1 is SGHNT and CDR2 is YYREEE (reference sequence). The V gene end was trimmed by 4 bases and the J gene end by 3 bases; junction bases not matched to a gene: 6. CDR3 in DNA: TGTGCCAGCAGCGCCCAGGGGGGGGACACTGAAGCTTTCTTT. The encoded protein is CASSAQGGDTEAFF.

This clonotype has a count of ten or more. The chain combines TRBV20-1 with TRBJ1-5; the match to TRBD1 covers 7 bases. The CDR3 extends over 14 amino acids. Trimming removed 3 bases from V and 6 bases from J; junction bases left unmatched: 8. The germline V gene has CDR1 DFQATT and CDR2 SNEGSKA (reference sequence). This CDR3 is CSASQGVRGQPQHF. The DNA of the CDR3 is TGCAGTGCTAGCCAGGGGGTACGGGGTCAGCCCCAGCATTTT.

This clonotype showed up just once. The chain recombines TRBV7-2 with TRBJ2-7; TRBD2 might be the D (6 bases). The germline gives CDR1 SGHTA, CDR2 FQGNSA. The CDR3 totals 15 residues. V gave up 6 bases and J gave up 4 bases, with 19 bases separating them. CDR3 sequence reads: CASSFGLGGPYEQYF. CDR3 sequence (DNA): TGTGCCAGCAGTTTCGGTTTAGGAGGGCCGTACGAGCAGTACTTC. The full variable domain, in which reference TRBV7-2 and TRBJ2-7 provide the parts outside the CDR3, is GAGVSQSPSNKVTEKGKDVELRCDPISGHTALYWYRQSLGQGLEFLIYFQGNSAPDKSGLPSDRFSAERTGGSVSTLTIQRTQQEDSAVYLCASSFGLGGPYEQYFGPGTRLTVT.

The chain has TRBV10-2 and TRBJ1-2, with unresolved D. The CDR3 runs to 17 residues. The germline gives CDR1 WSHSY, CDR2 SAAADI. V lost 7 bases, J lost 1 base, and 22 bases lay in between. The CDR3: CASKLAGGYTDNYGYTF. DNA of the CDR3: TGCGCCAGCAAACTAGCGGGAGGATACACAGATAACTATGGCTACACCTTC.

This clonotype was seen at least ten times. The chain carries TRBV20-1 and TRBJ2-5, with 9 positions matching TRBD2. CDR1 is DFQATT and CDR2 is SNEGSKA in the germline V gene (reference sequence). Losses at the gene ends were 5 bases for V and 4 bases for J; bases not matched to a gene: 8. The CDR3 loop spans 14 amino acids. The CDR3 DNA is TGCAGTGCTCTTAATAGCGGGGGCGGAGAGACCCAGTACTTC. It is translated as CSALNSGGGETQYF.

The V and J genes are TRBV20-1 and TRBJ1-1; D ambiguous. Per germline, CDR1 DFQATT and CDR2 SNEGSKA (reference sequence). The ends were cut back, 3 bases at V and 5 bases at J, with 13 bases in the middle. The CDR3 is 13 amino acids. Written as DNA, the CDR3 is TGCAGTGCTAGGAAGGTCGGTGGGACTGAAGCTTTCTTT. Protein: CSARKVGGTEAFF.

The chain uses TRBV19 and TRBJ2-2; D may be TRBD2 (6 bases). The germline V gene has CDR1 LNHDA and CDR2 SQIVND (reference sequence). This CDR3 is built from 14 residues. V lost 3 bases, J lost 6 bases, and 11 bases lay in between. This CDR3 is CASSMVWEAGELFF. The CDR3 DNA follows: TGTGCCAGTAGTATGGTGTGGGAGGCCGGGGAGCTGTTTTTT.

This clonotype has more than one count but fewer than ten. This chain joins TRBV24-1 and TRBJ2-5, with TRBD2 matching 7 bases. Germline V gene lookup returns CDR1 KGHDR and CDR2 SFDVKD. V lost 5 bases to trimming and J lost 5 bases; unmatched junction nucleotides: 7. The CDR3 consists of 14 residues. CDR3 nucleotide sequence: TGTGCCACCAGTGCGCCGGGAGGACGGGAGACCCAGTACTTC. Encoded protein: CATSAPGGRETQYF.

This clonotype was recorded at least ten times. The J gene is TRBJ2-7, the V gene TRBV20-1; unclear D gene. V lost 0 bases and J 3 bases, leaving 12 bases between the germline ends. CDR3 size: 14 residues. CDR1 is DFQATT, CDR2 SNEGSKA, per germline (reference sequence). CDR3 in DNA: TGCAGTGCTAGAGATTTCAGCAGAAGCTACGAGCAGTACTTC. Encoded protein: CSARDFSRSYEQYF.

The chain has TRBV25-1 and TRBJ2-7; D is possibly TRBD1 (6 bases). Germline-derived CDR1 and CDR2 are MGHDK and SYGVNS. The CDR3 is made up of 14 amino acids. V was cut by 3 bases and J by 6 bases, with 15 bases left in between. The CDR3 coding sequence is TGTGCCAGCAGTGAGCCTACAGGGTTCGGCGAGCAGTACTTC. It encodes CASSEPTGFGEQYF.

Remarks on this clonotype: A much larger clonotype is one base distant, so this may be a read error. The V gene is TRBV7-8, the J gene TRBJ1-2; possibly TRBD1 for D (5 bases). Trimming took off 8 bases at V and 1 base at J, with 11 bases between the two ends. The CDR3 has 13 amino acids. Germline CDR1 is SGHVS and CDR2 is FQNEAQ. DNA of the CDR3: TGTGCCAGCGGTGGGGGGTATAACTATGGCTACACCTTC. It codes for CASGGGYNYGYTF. The complete variable domain, with remaining parts taken from reference TRBV7-8 and TRBJ1-2, reads GAGVSQSPRYKVAKRGQDVALRCDPISGHVSLFWYQQALGQGPEFLTYFQNEAQLDKSGLPSDRFFAERPEGSVSTLKIQRTQQEDSAVYLCASGGGYNYGYTFGSGTRLTVV.

This clonotype was counted ten times or more. This chain links TRBV29-1 with TRBJ1-2; D unclear. This CDR3 comprises 12 residues. V shed 8 bases and J shed 2 bases, with 12 bases lying between them. Germline CDR1 SQVTM, CDR2 ANQGSEA. This CDR3 is CSTFGSNYGYTF. The CDR3 DNA reads TGCAGCACCTTCGGGTCCAACTATGGCTACACCTTC.

This clonotype was observed a few times. DNA for the CDR3: TGCAGTGAGGCGGGGGGGCCGAGCAATGAGCAGTTCTTC. Protein sequence: CSEAGGPSNEQFF. The V call is TRBV20-1, the J call TRBJ2-1; 9 bases agree with TRBD2. Germline-derived CDR1 and CDR2 are DFQATT and SNEGSKA (reference sequence). There are 13 residues in the CDR3. Losses at the gene ends were 7 bases for V and 6 bases for J; bases not matched to a gene: 7.

This chain uses TRBV4-1 with TRBJ1-6, with no clear D. Per germline, CDR1 MGHRA and CDR2 YSYEKL. Trimming shortened V by 0 bases and J by 7 bases, and 13 bases separated the two germline ends. The CDR3 contains 16 residues. CDR3 residues: CASSQDTSGKNSPLHF. The CDR3 nucleotides read TGCGCCAGCAGCCAAGATACTTCGGGAAAGAATTCACCCCTCCACTTT.

The rearrangement joins TRBV29-1 to TRBJ2-1; no clear D gene. Trimming removed 7 bases from V and 15 bases from J, with 25 bases in between. The CDR3 totals 13 residues. From germline, CDR1 is SQVTM and CDR2 ANQGSEA. Here the CDR3 reads CSASSLAFGPRFF. In nucleotides, the CDR3 is TGCAGCGCCAGCAGCTTGGCCTTTGGGCCGCGGTTCTTC.

The chain combines TRBV2 with TRBJ1-5, with 9 bases identical to TRBD1. This CDR3 comprises 15 residues. V dropped 4 bases and J dropped 5; count of bases not matched to a gene: 6. Looked up from germline, CDR1 is SNHLY and CDR2 is FYNNEI. The DNA for the CDR3 is TGTGCCAGCAGTGGTGACAGGGGGAAGGATCAGCCCCAGCATTTT. This translates into CASSGDRGKDQPQHF.

J is TRBJ1-1 and V is TRBV19, with a possible D match to TRBD1 (6 bases). Germline values: CDR1 LNHDA, CDR2 SQIVND (reference sequence). The length of the CDR3 is 15 residues. Trimming took off 0 bases at V and 6 bases at J, with 14 bases between the two ends. This CDR3 reads CASSIDERGGAEAFF. The CDR3 nucleotides are TGTGCCAGTAGTATAGATGAAAGGGGGGGGGCTGAAGCTTTCTTT.

CDR3 in DNA: TGTGCCAGCAGTTCGCAAGGTGCCGGTGAGCAGTTCTTC. This encodes CASSSQGAGEQFF. The chain uses TRBV6-5 and TRBJ2-1; D unclear. Germline CDR1 reads MNHEY; CDR2 reads SVGAGI. V lost 4 bases to trimming and J lost 9 bases, with 13 bases between them. The length of the CDR3 is 13 residues.

This clonotype was observed many times. The rearrangement joins TRBV9 to TRBJ2-1, with 9 bases matching TRBD2. Per the germline V gene, CDR1 is SGDLS and CDR2 is YYNGEE. The CDR3 is made up of 15 amino acids. Trimming at V came to 0 bases and at J to 2 bases, leaving 0 bases not matched to a gene. The CDR3 is CASSVGGGAYNEQFF. DNA of the CDR3: TGTGCCAGCAGCGTAGGCGGGGGGGCCTACAATGAGCAGTTCTTC.

The chain has TRBV19 and TRBJ2-1; perhaps TRBD1 as D (5 bases). Germline V gene data show CDR1 as LNHDA and CDR2 as SQIVND (reference sequence). The CDR3 is made up of 15 amino acids. Trimming removed 5 bases at V and 8 bases at J, with 19 bases between. CDR3 coding DNA: TGTGCCAGTAGTGCCCAGGGAAGTTTTTTGGATGAGCAGTTCTTC. Translating it yields CASSAQGSFLDEQFF.

This clonotype has a handful of counts. The chain couples TRBV19 to TRBJ1-5; the D gene is possibly TRBD1 (5 bases). Trimming removed 3 bases at V and 4 bases at J, with 13 bases between. Looked up from germline, CDR1 is LNHDA and CDR2 is SQIVND (reference sequence). There are 15 residues in the CDR3. CDR3 in DNA: TGTGCCAGTAGTATTGTCCCAGGGTCGAATCAGCCCCAGCATTTT. It codes for CASSIVPGSNQPQHF.

This clonotype was detected ten times or more. The chain has TRBV6-1 and TRBJ1-6, with a possible D match to TRBD1 (5 bases). The CDR3 is 13 amino acids. The germline V gene encodes CDR1 MNHNS and CDR2 SASEGT. V shed 4 bases and J shed 8 bases, with 9 bases lying between them. The chain's CDR3 is CASSAGLYSPLHF. In DNA, the CDR3 is TGTGCCAGCAGTGCGGGACTGTATTCACCCCTCCACTTT.

The chain joins TRBV10-3 to TRBJ1-6; TRBD1 matches at 7 bases. With 3 bases clipped from V and 7 bases from J, the junction kept 6 bases outside the gene matches. The CDR3 is made up of 15 amino acids. CDR1 ENHRY and CDR2 SYGVKD come from the germline V gene. The CDR3 is CAISDAGGINSPLHF. The CDR3 region has the DNA TGTGCCATCAGTGATGCAGGGGGAATCAATTCACCCCTCCACTTT.